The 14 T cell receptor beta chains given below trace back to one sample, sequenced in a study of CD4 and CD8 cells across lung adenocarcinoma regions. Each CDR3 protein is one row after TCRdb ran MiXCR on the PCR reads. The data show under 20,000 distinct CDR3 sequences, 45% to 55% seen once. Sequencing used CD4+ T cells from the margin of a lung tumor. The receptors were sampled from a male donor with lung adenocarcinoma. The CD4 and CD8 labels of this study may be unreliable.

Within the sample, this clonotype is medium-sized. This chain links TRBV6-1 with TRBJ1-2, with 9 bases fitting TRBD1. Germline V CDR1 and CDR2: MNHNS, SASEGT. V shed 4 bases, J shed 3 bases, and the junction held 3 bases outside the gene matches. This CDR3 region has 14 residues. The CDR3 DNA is TGTGCCAGCAGTGCCCGGGACAGGGACTATGGCTACACCTTC. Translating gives CASSARDRDYGYTF.

For the CDR3, the DNA is TGCGCCAGCAGTGAGGGCAGGGGGCGGTCTGGGGCCAACGTGCAGTACTTC. Protein sequence: CASSEGRGRSGANVQYF. The gene calls are TRBV10-2 and TRBJ2-6; the match to TRBD1 covers 8 bases. The J call may be faulty, since TRBJ2-7 better matches the DNA end. The length of the CDR3 is 17 residues. Germline-derived CDR1 and CDR2 are WSHSY and SAAADI.

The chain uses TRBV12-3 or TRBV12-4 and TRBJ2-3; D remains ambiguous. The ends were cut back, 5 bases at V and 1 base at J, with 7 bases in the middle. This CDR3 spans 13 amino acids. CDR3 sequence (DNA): TGTGCCAGCAGTCCTAAAGGCACAGATACGCAGTATTTT. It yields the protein CASSPKGTDTQYF.

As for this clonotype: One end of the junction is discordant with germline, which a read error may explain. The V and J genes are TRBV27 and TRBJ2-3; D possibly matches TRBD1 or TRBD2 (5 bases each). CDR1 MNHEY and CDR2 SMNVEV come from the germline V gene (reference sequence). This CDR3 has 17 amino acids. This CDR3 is CASSPGRGASGKDTQYF. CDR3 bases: TGTGCCAGCAGTCCTGGCCGAGGGGCTTCTGGGAAAGATACGCAGTATTTC.

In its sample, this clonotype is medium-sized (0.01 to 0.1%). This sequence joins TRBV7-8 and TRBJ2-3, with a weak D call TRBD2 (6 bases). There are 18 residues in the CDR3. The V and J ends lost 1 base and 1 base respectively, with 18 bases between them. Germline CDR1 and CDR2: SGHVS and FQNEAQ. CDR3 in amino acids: CASSLGRGNLRGTDTQYF. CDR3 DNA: TGTGCCAGCAGCTTAGGTCGCGGGAACCTGAGGGGCACAGATACGCAGTATTTT.

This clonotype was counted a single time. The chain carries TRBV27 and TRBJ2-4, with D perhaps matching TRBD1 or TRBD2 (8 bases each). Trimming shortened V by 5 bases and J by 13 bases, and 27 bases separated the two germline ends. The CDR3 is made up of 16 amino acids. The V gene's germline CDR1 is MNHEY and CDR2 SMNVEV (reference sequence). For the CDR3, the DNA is TGTGCCAGCAGTGTAGCGGGGACAGGCGTCAAAAACACGCAGTACTTC. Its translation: CASSVAGTGVKNTQYF.

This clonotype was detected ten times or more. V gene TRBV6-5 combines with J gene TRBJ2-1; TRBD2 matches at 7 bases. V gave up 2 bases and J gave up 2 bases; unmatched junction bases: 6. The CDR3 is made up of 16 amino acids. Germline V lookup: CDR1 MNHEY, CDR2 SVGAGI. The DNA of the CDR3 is TGTGCCAGCAGTTACCGGGGGGTCAGCACCTACAATGAGCAGTTCTTC. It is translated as CASSYRGVSTYNEQFF.

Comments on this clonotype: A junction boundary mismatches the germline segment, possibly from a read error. CDR3 sequence: CASRGVGAGDPETQYF. The CDR3 DNA reads as TGTGCCAGCAGGGGAGTCGGGGCAGGCGACCCAGAGACGCAGTACTTC. The chain couples TRBV27 to TRBJ2-5, with D possibly being TRBD1 or TRBD2 (5 bases each). The germline V gene encodes CDR1 MNHEY and CDR2 SMNVEV (reference sequence). This CDR3 comprises 16 residues.

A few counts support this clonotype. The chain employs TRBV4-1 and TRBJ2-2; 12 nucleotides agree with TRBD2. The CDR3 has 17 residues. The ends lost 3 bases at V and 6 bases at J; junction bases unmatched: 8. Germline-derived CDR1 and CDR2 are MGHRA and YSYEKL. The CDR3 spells CASSHPSGRAGSGELFF. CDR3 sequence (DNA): TGCGCCAGCAGCCACCCTAGCGGGAGGGCCGGTTCCGGGGAGCTGTTTTTT.

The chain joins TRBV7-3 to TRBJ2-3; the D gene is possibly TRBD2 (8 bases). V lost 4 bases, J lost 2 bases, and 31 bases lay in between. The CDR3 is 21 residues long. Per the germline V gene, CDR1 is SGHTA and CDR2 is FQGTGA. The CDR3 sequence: CASSSGPRLAPGGGYTDTQYF. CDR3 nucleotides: TGTGCCAGCAGCTCTGGGCCCCGACTAGCGCCAGGGGGGGGGTACACAGATACGCAGTATTTT. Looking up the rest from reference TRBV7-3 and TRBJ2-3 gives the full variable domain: GAGVSQTPSNKVTEKGKYVELRCDPISGHTALYWYRQSLGQGPEFLIYFQGTGAADDSGLPNDRFFAVRPEGSVSTLKIQRTERGDSAVYLCASSSGPRLAPGGGYTDTQYFGPGTRLTVL.

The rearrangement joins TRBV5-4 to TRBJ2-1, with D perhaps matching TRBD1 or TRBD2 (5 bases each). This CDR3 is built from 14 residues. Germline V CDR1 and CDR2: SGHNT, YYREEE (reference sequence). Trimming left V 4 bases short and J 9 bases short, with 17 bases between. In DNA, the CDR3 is TGTGCCAGCAGCCCCCGGAGCGGTACAGGTGAGCAGTTCTTC. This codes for CASSPRSGTGEQFF.

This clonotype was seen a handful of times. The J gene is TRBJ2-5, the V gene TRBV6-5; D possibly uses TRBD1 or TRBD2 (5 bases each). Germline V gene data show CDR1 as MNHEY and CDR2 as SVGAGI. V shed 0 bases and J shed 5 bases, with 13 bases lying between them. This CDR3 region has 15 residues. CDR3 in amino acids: CASSYSGTKWETQYF. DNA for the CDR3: TGTGCCAGCAGTTACTCTGGGACGAAATGGGAGACCCAGTACTTC.

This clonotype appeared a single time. DNA for the CDR3: TGTGCCAGCAGCCAAGGAGGTCTGGGTGGGTCGTACAATGAGCAGTTCTTC. Amino acid sequence: CASSQGGLGGSYNEQFF. V gene TRBV3-1 combines with J gene TRBJ2-1; D gene uncertain. Looked up from germline, CDR1 is LGHDT and CDR2 is YNNKEL (reference sequence). The CDR3 loop spans 17 amino acids. Trimming stripped 1 base from V and 4 bases from J, with 17 bases between.

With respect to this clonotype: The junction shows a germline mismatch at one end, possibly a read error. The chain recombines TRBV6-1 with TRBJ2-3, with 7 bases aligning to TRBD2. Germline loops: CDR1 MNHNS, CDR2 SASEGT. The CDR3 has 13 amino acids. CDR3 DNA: TGTGCCAGGGGGGAGGGCGGGAAAGATACGCAGTACTTT. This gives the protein CARGEGGKDTQYF.